This TCR beta chain originates from a study of T cell repertoires in aging, cancer and after chemotherapy. Study details: Patients with chronic lymphocytic leukemia were sampled before and after fludarabine- or bendamustine-based chemotherapy. The full dataset contained several million TCR reads.

TRB rearrangements spanning V, D and J were amplified using mixed TRB-A/B primers. Via MiXCR, TCRdb re-called the multiplex PCR reads, giving one row per CDR3 protein. The sample shows some 5,600 distinct CDR3 sequences, about a quarter of them seen only once. TCR beta rearrangements were amplified from peripheral blood genomic DNA. Within the sample, this clonotype is medium-sized. Per germline, CDR1 LNHDA and CDR2 SQIVND (reference sequence). J lost 6 bases, V lost 3 bases, and 6 bases had no gene match. This CDR3 has 14 amino acids. The rearrangement joins TRBV19 to TRBJ1-2; 8 bases agree with TRBD1. Sequences were obtained from blood. This sequence was found in a human donor with a blood cancer. The CDR3 protein is CASSIWQGADGYTF. The CDR3 DNA sequence: TGTGCCAGTAGTATCTGGCAGGGGGCGGATGGCTACACCTTC.